This T cell receptor (beta chain) emerged from a study of blood T cell repertoires in COVID-19 (dated by TCRdb to 2020 to 2021). Regarding the study in general: Collaborator samples came from the United States, Italy and Spain and covered acute and convalescent phases of COVID-19. The material from the prospective study consisted of cDNA or gDNA derived from T cells, B-cell-depleted T cells, or PBMCs. Nearly every sample came with metadata listing a de-identified subject ID, COVID-19 status, age in years and sex. Where HLA class I and class II types were available, the types were taken from metadata supplied by the sample provider, not from assay-based typing. A freely available public database, intended as a resource for researchers studying the immune response to SARS-CoV-2, is where the repertoires were released. The dataset comprised deeply sampled blood TCRbeta repertoires from subjects exposed to, actively infected with, or recovered from COVID-19. The samples were drawn from the first 160 participants of the ongoing ImmuneRACE study and from 950 to 1,500 subjects provided by 6 global collaborators.

What the authors observed across the whole study: The amount of clinical and demographic metadata varied by source and participant and was provided uncurated.

The immunoSEQ Assay, a bias-controlled multiplex PCR, was used to amplify TCRbeta CDR3 regions from genomic DNA. Concerning the study's data processing: The number of nucleated cells in each sample was estimated from the amplification of reference gene primers within the assay. Sequence reads were collapsed and filtered to measure the absolute abundance of every unique TCRbeta CDR3 rearrangement. Productive Simpson clonality was computed per sample as the square root of Simpson's diversity index over productive rearrangements. The immuneACCESS repertoire file appears here via TCRdb, limited to in-frame rearrangements. These files lack a portion of the clones; in checked studies, under half of the deficit traces to unresolved V genes, and the cause of the others is not known. V, J and clone size are taken as reported in that table, and D and trimming were inferred from the DNA itself. The sample table holds approximately 250,000 clones, of which around four fifths were seen once. 4% to 4.5% of the sample goes to the ten largest clones.

Notes on this clone: Its recognized antigen is unknown. Base qualities were left out, and no much larger clone turns up one base away.

Collaborating institutions collected whole blood in K2EDTA tubes following their own protocols. For TCRbeta analysis, collaborators shipped samples as frozen whole blood, isolated PBMCs, or DNA extracted from either of those sample types. Clipping removes 4 bases from V and 1 base from J, with 2 as the unmatched junction base count. Spanning cysteine to phenylalanine, the CDR3 consists of 14 amino acids. Only the CDR3 DNA stays, 42 bases, in frame from base 1. CDR1 and CDR2 (SGHRS, YFSETQ) derive from the germline V gene. Specimen: peripheral blood. The receptor was derived from a man in his sixties with acute or convalescent COVID-19. The chain couples TRBV5-1 to TRBJ1-1, and 9 junction bases match TRBD1. The CDR3 corresponds to CASSMGQGNTEAFF. The nucleotides are TGCGCCAGCAGCATGGGACAGGGGAACACTGAAGCTTTCTTT. Outside the CDR3, residues come from the reference TRBV5-1 and TRBJ1-1 proteins, so the full variable domain is: KAGVTQTPRYLIKTRGQQVTLSCSPISGHRSVSWYQQTPGQGLQFLFEYFSETQRNKGNFPGRFSGRQFSNSRSEMNVSTLELGDSALYLCASSMGQGNTEAFFGQGTRLTVV.